The rows below give T cell receptor beta chains drawn from one sample of a study of T cell clones after liver transplantation. The data were produced by immunoSEQ multiplex PCR, yet TCRdb's version contains in-frame clones alone and is incomplete. The sample carries 2,000 to 2,500 clones, about 20% recorded once. No antigen has been identified for these receptors. Sequencing input: CD8+ T cells from cultured PBMCs. Receptor source: a human patient who received a liver transplant. Some T cells may originate from the graft donor. CDR3s include the opening cysteine and the closing phenylalanine or tryptophan. D genes are given only for firm matches. The size entry is marked missing in some rows and otherwise reads once, few, many or a size class.

J | size | D | V | CDR3 | DNA
TRBJ2-2 | medium-sized | . | TRBV7-9 | CASSFPPTVLTGELFF | TGTGCCAGCAGCTTTCCCCCTACGGTGCTTACCGGGGAGCTGTTTTTT
TRBJ1-2 | . | . | TRBV7-4 | CASSTLCSARKIYGYTF | TGTGCCAGCAGCACATTATGTTCAGCTCGAAAGATCTATGGCTACACCTTC
TRBJ2-1 | few | TRBD2 | TRBV11-2 | CASSRTSGEYYNEQFF | TGTGCCAGCAGCCGGACTAGCGGGGAGTACTACAATGAGCAGTTCTTC
TRBJ1-1 | few | . | TRBV28 | CASSLSRGHTEAFF | TGTGCCAGCAGCCTCTCCAGGGGCCACACTGAAGCTTTCTTT
TRBJ2-7 | . | TRBD1 | TRBV28 | CASTPFDRGFYEQYF | TGTGCCAGCACCCCATTCGACAGGGGATTCTACGAGCAGTACTTC
TRBJ2-5 | . | TRBD1 | TRBV4-1 | CASSPGTAIQETQYF | TGCGCCAGCAGCCCAGGGACAGCTATTCAAGAGACCCAGTACTTC
TRBJ2-7 | . | . | TRBV5-4 | CASSFGGRREQYF | TGTGCCAGCAGCTTCGGGGGTCGGCGGGAGCAGTACTTC
TRBJ1-1 | few | . | TRBV11-3 | CASSLSSGERGTEAFF | TGTGCCAGCAGCTTATCGTCGGGGGAGAGAGGCACTGAAGCTTTCTTT
TRBJ1-2 | many | . | TRBV6-1 | CASRSSGSPYGYTF | TGTGCCAGCAGGTCTTCAGGGAGCCCCTATGGCTACACCTTC
TRBJ1-6 | . | TRBD1 | TRBV7-7 | CASSPVGGTGDSSPLHF | TGTGCCAGCAGCCCGGTTGGAGGGACAGGGGACAGTTCACCCCTCCACTTT
TRBJ2-1 | . | . | TRBV19 | CASSIGLHNEQFF | TGTGCCAGTAGTATTGGACTACACAATGAGCAGTTCTTC
TRBJ2-1 | . | . | TRBV21-1 | CASSKIRDYNEQFF | TGTGCCAGCAGCAAAATAAGGGACTACAATGAGCAGTTCTTC
TRBJ2-2 | few | . | TRBV4-3 | CASSPLGTVNTGELFF | TGCGCCAGCAGCCCCCTCGGGACGGTTAACACCGGGGAGCTGTTTTTT
TRBJ2-7 | few | . | TRBV5-8 | CASSQDRTKSYEQYF | TGTGCCAGCAGCCAAGATCGCACGAAATCCTACGAGCAGTACTTC
TRBJ2-2 | medium-sized | . | TRBV7-3 | CASSLSGELFF | TGTGCCAGCAGCTTATCCGGGGAGCTGTTTTTT
TRBJ2-3 | medium-sized | TRBD2 | TRBV7-2 | CASSLPTSGRESDTQYF | TGTGCCAGCAGCTTACCGACTAGCGGGAGGGAATCAGATACGCAGTATTTT